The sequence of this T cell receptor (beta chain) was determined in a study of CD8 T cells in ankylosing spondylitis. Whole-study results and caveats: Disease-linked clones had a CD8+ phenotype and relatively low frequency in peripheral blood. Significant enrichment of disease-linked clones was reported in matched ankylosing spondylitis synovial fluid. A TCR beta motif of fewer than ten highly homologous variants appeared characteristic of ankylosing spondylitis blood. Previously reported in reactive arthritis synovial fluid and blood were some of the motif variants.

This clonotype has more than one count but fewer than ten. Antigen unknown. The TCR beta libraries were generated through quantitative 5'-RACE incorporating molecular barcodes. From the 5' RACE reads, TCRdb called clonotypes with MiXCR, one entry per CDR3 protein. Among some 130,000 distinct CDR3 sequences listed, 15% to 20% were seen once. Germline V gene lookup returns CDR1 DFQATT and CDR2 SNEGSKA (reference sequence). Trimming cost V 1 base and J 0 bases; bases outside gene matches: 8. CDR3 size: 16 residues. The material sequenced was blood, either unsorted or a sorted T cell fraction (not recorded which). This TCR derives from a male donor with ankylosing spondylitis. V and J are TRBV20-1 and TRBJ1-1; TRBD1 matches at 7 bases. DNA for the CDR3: TGCAGTGCTAGAGGTCGACAGGGCGCAATGAACACTGAAGCTTTCTTT. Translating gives CSARGRQGAMNTEAFF.